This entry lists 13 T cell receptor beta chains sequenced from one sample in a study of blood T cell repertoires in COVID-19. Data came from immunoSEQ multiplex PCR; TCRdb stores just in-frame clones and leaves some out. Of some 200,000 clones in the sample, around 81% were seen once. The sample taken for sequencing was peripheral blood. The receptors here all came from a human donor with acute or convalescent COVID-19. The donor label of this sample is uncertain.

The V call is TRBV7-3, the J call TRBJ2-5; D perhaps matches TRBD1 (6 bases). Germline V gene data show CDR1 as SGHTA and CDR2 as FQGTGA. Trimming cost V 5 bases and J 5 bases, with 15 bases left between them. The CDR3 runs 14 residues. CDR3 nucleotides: TGTGCCAGCAGCCCAGCAGGGGAACAGGAGACCCAGTACTTC. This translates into CASSPAGEQETQYF. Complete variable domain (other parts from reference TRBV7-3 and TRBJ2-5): GAGVSQTPSNKVTEKGKYVELRCDPISGHTALYWYRQSLGQGPEFLIYFQGTGAADDSGLPNDRFFAVRPEGSVSTLKIQRTERGDSAVYLCASSPAGEQETQYFGPGTRLLVL.

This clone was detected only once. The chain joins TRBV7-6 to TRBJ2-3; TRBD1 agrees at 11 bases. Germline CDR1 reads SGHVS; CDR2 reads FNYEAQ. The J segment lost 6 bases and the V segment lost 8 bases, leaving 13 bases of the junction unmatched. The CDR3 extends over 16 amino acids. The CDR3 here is CASPPGQGAKKDTQYF. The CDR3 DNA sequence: TGTGCCAGCCCGCCCGGACAGGGGGCGAAAAAGGATACGCAGTATTTT.

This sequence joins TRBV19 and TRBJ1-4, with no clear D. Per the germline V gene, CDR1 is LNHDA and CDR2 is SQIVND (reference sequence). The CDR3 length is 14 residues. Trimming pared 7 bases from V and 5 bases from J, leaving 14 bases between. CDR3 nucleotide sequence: TGTGCCAGTAATTCACGTGGGAGGAATGAAAAACTGTTTTTT. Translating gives CASNSRGRNEKLFF.

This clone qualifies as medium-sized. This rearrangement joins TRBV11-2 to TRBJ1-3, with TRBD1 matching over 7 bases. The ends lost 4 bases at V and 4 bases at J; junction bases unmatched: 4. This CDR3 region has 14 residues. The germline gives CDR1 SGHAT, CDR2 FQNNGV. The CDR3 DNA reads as TGTGCCAGCAGCTCTTCCAGGGGGGGAAACACCATATATTTT. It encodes CASSSSRGGNTIYF.

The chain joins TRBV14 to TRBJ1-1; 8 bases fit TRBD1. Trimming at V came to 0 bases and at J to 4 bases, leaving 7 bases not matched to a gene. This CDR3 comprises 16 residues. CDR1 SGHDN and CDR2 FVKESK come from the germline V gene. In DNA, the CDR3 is TGTGCCAGCAGCCAAGACAGGGGGCGCGGGGGCACTGAAGCTTTCTTT. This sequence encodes CASSQDRGRGGTEAFF.

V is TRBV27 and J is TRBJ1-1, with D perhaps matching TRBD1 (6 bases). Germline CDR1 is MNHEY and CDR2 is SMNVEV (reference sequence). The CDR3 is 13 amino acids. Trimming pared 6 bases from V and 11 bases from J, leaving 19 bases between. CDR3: CASSPRDRLGAFF. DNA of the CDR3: TGTGCCAGCAGCCCTCGTGACAGGTTGGGGGCTTTCTTT.

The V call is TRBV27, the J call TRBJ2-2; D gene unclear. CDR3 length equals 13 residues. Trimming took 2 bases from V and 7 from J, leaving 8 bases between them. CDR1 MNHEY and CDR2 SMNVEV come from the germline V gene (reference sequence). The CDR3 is CASSLGTVGELFF. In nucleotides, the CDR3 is TGTGCCAGCAGTTTAGGTACAGTCGGGGAGCTGTTTTTT.

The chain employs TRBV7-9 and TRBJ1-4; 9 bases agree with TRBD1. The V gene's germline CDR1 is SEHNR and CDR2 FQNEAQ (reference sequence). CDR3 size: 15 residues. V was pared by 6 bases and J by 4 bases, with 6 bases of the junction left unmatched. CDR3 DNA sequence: TGTGCCAGCAGGCGGACAGGGGACGGTAATGAAAAACTGTTTTTT. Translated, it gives CASRRTGDGNEKLFF.

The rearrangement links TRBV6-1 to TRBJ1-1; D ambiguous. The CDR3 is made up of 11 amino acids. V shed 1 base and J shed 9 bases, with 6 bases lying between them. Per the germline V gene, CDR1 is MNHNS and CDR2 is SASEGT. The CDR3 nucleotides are TGTGCCAGCAGTGAAGTTCCTAAAGCTTTCTTT. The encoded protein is CASSEVPKAFF.

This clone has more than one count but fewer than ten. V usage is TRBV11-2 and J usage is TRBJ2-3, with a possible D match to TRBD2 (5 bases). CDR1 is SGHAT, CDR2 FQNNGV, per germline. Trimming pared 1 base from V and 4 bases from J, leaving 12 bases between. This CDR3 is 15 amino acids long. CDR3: CASSLVSTGADTQYF. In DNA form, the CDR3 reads TGTGCCAGCAGCTTAGTTTCCACCGGGGCAGATACGCAGTATTTT.

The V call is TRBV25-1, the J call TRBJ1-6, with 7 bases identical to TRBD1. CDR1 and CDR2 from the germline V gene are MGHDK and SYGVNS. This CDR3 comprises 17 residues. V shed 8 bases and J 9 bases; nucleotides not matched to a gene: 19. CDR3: CASYRKGAERRSSPLHF. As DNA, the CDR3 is TGTGCCAGCTATCGAAAGGGGGCGGAGAGACGGTCTTCACCCCTCCACTTT.

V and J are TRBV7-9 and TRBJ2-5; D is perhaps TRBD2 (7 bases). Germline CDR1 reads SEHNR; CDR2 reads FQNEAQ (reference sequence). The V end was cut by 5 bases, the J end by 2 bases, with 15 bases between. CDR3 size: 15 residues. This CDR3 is CASSGGGGLQETQYF. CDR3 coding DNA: TGTGCCAGCAGCGGAGGCGGGGGCCTTCAAGAGACCCAGTACTTC.

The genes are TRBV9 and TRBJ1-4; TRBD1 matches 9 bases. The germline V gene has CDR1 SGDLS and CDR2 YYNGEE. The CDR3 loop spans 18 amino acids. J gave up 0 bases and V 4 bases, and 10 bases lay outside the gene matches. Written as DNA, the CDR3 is TGTGCCAGCAGCCCCCGGACAGGGGCCTTTGCAACTAATGAAAAACTGTTTTTT. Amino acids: CASSPRTGAFATNEKLFF.